This entry describes one T cell receptor (beta chain). As yet, its antigen is unknown. Template switching added a universal primer site; cDNA carried unique molecular identifiers. TCRdb reprocessed the 5' RACE reads with MiXCR, giving one entry per CDR3 protein. The sample contains around 1.7 million distinct CDR3 sequences, around 33% of which appear only once. This entry comes from a study of identical twins. V was pared by 4 bases and J by 0 bases, with 8 bases between. This CDR3 has 13 residues. From germline, CDR1 is SQVTM and CDR2 ANQGSEA. Findings and caveats of the study: Zero-insertion results could be subject to partial confounding by invariant MAIT and iNKT cells. Cord blood beta clonotypes present at high abundance carried fewer insertions; no such pattern appeared in memory repertoires. Out-of-frame beta sequences exhibited a weaker degree of excess twin sharing.

This rearrangement joins TRBV29-1 to TRBJ2-3, with unresolved D. The specimen was cord blood. The TCR was taken from a newborn girl in good health. The CDR3 DNA follows: TGCAGCGTTGCGCAGCCTAGCACAGATACGCAGTATTTT. Its translation is CSVAQPSTDTQYF.